Shown below are 5 T cell receptor beta chains from a single sample sequenced in a study of response to subunit inactivated influenza vaccine. TCRdb re-derived calls from the RT-PCR reads in MiXCR, one entry per CDR3 protein. The data show about 180,000 distinct CDR3 sequences, nearly 9.5% seen once. The sample in question was non-naive T cells sorted from PBMCs, obtained on the day of vaccination. The receptors shown here come from a man between 50 and 59 years old who received an inactivated influenza vaccine.

Ten or more counts support this clonotype. The V and J genes are TRBV12-3 or TRBV12-4 and TRBJ2-5, with 9 bases aligning to TRBD1. Trimming removed 6 bases from V and 0 bases from J; junction bases left unmatched: 8. This CDR3 is 16 amino acids long. The CDR3 region is CASSGRTGVDQETQYF. Written as DNA, the CDR3 is TGTGCCAGCAGCGGACGGACAGGGGTGGACCAAGAGACCCAGTACTTC.

V is TRBV28 and J is TRBJ1-2, with 9 bases that match TRBD1. Germline CDR1 is MDHEN and CDR2 is SYDVKM. The CDR3 spans 13 residues. Trimming took 6 bases from V and 13 from J; bases not matched to a gene: 12. This CDR3 reads CASRNRGRNGPTF. The DNA for the CDR3 is TGTGCCAGCAGAAACAGGGGGCGGAATGGTCCCACCTTC.

The chain recombines TRBV9 with TRBJ2-1; TRBD2 agrees at 8 bases. J lost 13 bases, V lost 0 bases, and 6 bases had no gene match. This CDR3 contains 13 residues. Germline CDR1 SGDLS, CDR2 YYNGEE. The CDR3 coding sequence is TGTGCCAGCAGCGTAGATAGCAGCGGGGGACAGTTCTTC. It encodes CASSVDSSGGQFF. The whole variable domain, filled in from reference TRBV9 and TRBJ2-1, reads DSGVTQTPKHLITATGQRVTLRCSPRSGDLSVYWYQQSLDQGLQFLIQYYNGEERAKGNILERFSAQQFPDLHSELNLSSLELGDSALYFCASSVDSSGGQFFGPGTRLTVL.

This clonotype was observed a few times. The CDR3 nucleotides are TGCAGTGCTAGGTCGCGTATGGGCAGCCTGAACACTGAAGCTTTCTTT. This translates into CSARSRMGSLNTEAFF. J is TRBJ1-1 and V is TRBV20-1; D is unresolved. V lost 3 bases and J lost 0, with 17 bases in between. This CDR3 spans 16 amino acids. From germline, CDR1 is DFQATT and CDR2 SNEGSKA (reference sequence).

The table lists this clonotype with many counts. The chain couples TRBV5-1 to TRBJ2-1, with 9 positions matching TRBD2. This CDR3 comprises 18 residues. Germline V gives CDR1 SGHRS, CDR2 YFSETQ. V trimming: 0 bases; J trimming: 4 bases; junction bases outside the gene matches: 11. As DNA, the CDR3 is TGCGCCAGCAGCTTGGAGCCTTTTGGACTAGCGACTTACAATGAGCAGTTCTTC. Translating gives CASSLEPFGLATYNEQFF.